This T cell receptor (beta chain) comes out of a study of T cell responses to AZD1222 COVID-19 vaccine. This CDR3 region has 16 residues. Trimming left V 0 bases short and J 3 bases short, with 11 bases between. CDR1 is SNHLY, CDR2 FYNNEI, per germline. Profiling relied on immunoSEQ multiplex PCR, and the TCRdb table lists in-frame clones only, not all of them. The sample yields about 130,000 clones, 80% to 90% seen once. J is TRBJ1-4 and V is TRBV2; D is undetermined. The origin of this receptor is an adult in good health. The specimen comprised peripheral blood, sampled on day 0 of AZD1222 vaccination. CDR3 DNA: TGTGCCAGCAGTGAAGCGCTTCGGCCCTCTAATGAAAAACTGTTTTTT. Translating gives CASSEALRPSNEKLFF.